This passage covers 26 T cell receptor beta chains from one sample sequenced in a study of cytomegalovirus exposure and HLA in healthy donors. The PCR had 60 Vbeta and 13 Jbeta primers. Some clones are missing from TCRdb's copy, which holds only in-frame ones; the method was immunoSEQ multiplex PCR. The sample lists some 140,000 clones; approximately 62% were seen once. Material for sequencing was PBMCs. The receptors originated from a human donor in good health.

The CDR3 region is CASSFRAPTGELFF. CDR3 bases: TGTGCCAGCAGCTTTAGAGCCCCCACCGGGGAGCTGTTTTTT. The chain employs TRBV11-2 and TRBJ2-2; D not certain. Trimming stripped 3 bases from V and 4 bases from J, with 9 bases between. This CDR3 has 14 amino acids. Germline V gene data show CDR1 as SGHAT and CDR2 as FQNNGV.

The chain couples TRBV10-1 to TRBJ2-1; 9 bases are shared with TRBD2. This CDR3 region has 15 residues. The ends lost 3 bases at V and 4 bases at J; junction bases unmatched: 4. CDR1 is WNHNN and CDR2 is SYGVQD in the germline V gene (reference sequence). CDR3 in DNA: TGCGCCAGCAGTGAACGGCTAGCGGGGTACAATGAGCAGTTCTTC. It translates to CASSERLAGYNEQFF.

The chain links TRBV4-3 to TRBJ2-2; 8 nucleotides agree with TRBD2. The V and J ends lost 1 base and 7 bases, in that order; junction bases with no gene match: 8. Germline values: CDR1 LGHNA, CDR2 YSLEER. This CDR3 has 16 residues. The CDR3 region is CASSQVDGRARGELFF. The CDR3 DNA reads as TGCGCCAGCAGCCAAGTTGACGGGAGGGCCCGCGGGGAGCTGTTTTTT.

The V gene is TRBV9, the J gene TRBJ2-5; 7 bases align to TRBD1. Trimming at V came to 4 bases and at J to 4 bases, leaving 10 bases not matched to a gene. Germline values: CDR1 SGDLS, CDR2 YYNGEE. This CDR3 spans 15 amino acids. CDR3 DNA sequence: TGTGCCAGCAGCACACAGGGGTCCTCAATAGAGACCCAGTACTTC. Protein sequence: CASSTQGSSIETQYF.

The sample holds a few counts of this clone. The rearrangement links TRBV6-6 to TRBJ2-3; 8 bases fit TRBD2. V trimming: 8 bases; J trimming: 1 base; junction bases outside the gene matches: 5. The CDR3 length is 14 residues. Germline V lookup: CDR1 MNHNY, CDR2 SVGAGI (reference sequence). DNA for the CDR3: TGTGCCAGCCGTAGCGGGACCCGCACAGATACGCAGTATTTT. This sequence encodes CASRSGTRTDTQYF.

This chain links TRBV25-1 with TRBJ2-3; 8 bases fit TRBD2. The CDR3 consists of 16 residues. With V trimmed by 2 bases and J by 4 bases, 8 bases remained unmatched. The germline V gene encodes CDR1 MGHDK and CDR2 SYGVNS. The CDR3 sequence is CASSEMSGGRADTQYF. CDR3 DNA: TGTGCCAGCAGTGAAATGTCGGGAGGGAGGGCAGATACGCAGTATTTT.

This clone was recorded only once. The chain uses TRBV5-1 and TRBJ2-5; D unresolved. The germline CDR1 and CDR2 sequences are SGHRS and YFSETQ. The V end was cut by 0 bases, the J end by 0 bases, with 6 bases between. This CDR3 comprises 14 residues. DNA for the CDR3: TGCGCCAGCAGCTTGGTTGCGCACCAAGAGACCCAGTACTTC. This encodes CASSLVAHQETQYF.

The chain is built from TRBV9 and TRBJ2-6; 10 bases map to TRBD2. The CDR3 loop spans 19 amino acids. V was clipped by 3 bases and J by 1 base; unmatched bases: 10. Germline CDR1 is SGDLS and CDR2 is YYNGEE. CDR3 sequence: CASSASLKAGGSGANVLTF. In DNA, the CDR3 is TGTGCCAGCAGCGCATCCCTCAAAGCGGGAGGGTCTGGGGCCAACGTCCTGACTTTC.

The chain couples TRBV5-4 to TRBJ2-5; D remains ambiguous. CDR3 length equals 13 residues. Trimming pared 4 bases from V and 2 bases from J, leaving 9 bases between. Germline-derived CDR1 and CDR2 are SGHNT and YYREEE (reference sequence). The CDR3 reads CASSADTQETQYF. DNA for the CDR3: TGTGCCAGCAGCGCCGACACACAAGAGACCCAGTACTTC.

This chain links TRBV6-6 with TRBJ2-1; D is perhaps TRBD2 (6 bases). V dropped 2 bases and J dropped 4 bases, with 12 bases sitting between them. Germline assignment: CDR1 MNHNY and CDR2 SVGAGI (reference sequence). The CDR3 totals 15 residues. The CDR3 nucleotides are TGTGCCAGCAGTTACGGCGGGACCCCATACAATGAGCAGTTCTTC. It codes for CASSYGGTPYNEQFF.

V and J are TRBV7-2 and TRBJ2-2, with D possibly matching TRBD2 (6 bases). The V and J ends lost 0 bases and 1 base respectively, with 9 bases between them. The CDR3 extends over 16 amino acids. CDR1 is SGHTA, CDR2 FQGNSA, per germline. In nucleotides, the CDR3 is TGTGCCAGCAGCTTAGCAGGGCGGGGGAACACCGGGGAGCTGTTTTTT. This encodes CASSLAGRGNTGELFF.

V gene TRBV2 combines with J gene TRBJ2-7; TRBD2 matches at 14 bases. The CDR3 covers 14 residues. Germline V gene lookup returns CDR1 SNHLY and CDR2 FYNNEI. V was clipped by 6 bases and J by 7 bases; unmatched bases: 5. The CDR3 DNA sequence: TGTGCCAGCAGGACTAGCGGGAGGGCCTGGGAGCAGTACTTC. This gives the protein CASRTSGRAWEQYF.

J is TRBJ2-5 and V is TRBV7-9; D is possibly TRBD1 (6 bases). The J call may be incorrect, as the DNA end agrees better with TRBJ2-7. The CDR3 extends over 13 amino acids. CDR1 SEHNR and CDR2 FQNEAQ come from the germline V gene (reference sequence). The CDR3 DNA reads as TGTGCCAGCACCAGGGGCAATTCCTACGAGCAGTACTTC. Translating gives CASTRGNSYEQYF.

The chain employs TRBV4-1 and TRBJ2-2, with D uncertain. Per the germline V gene, CDR1 is MGHRA and CDR2 is YSYEKL. Trimming stripped 3 bases from V and 6 bases from J, with 17 bases between. The CDR3 length is 16 residues. The CDR3 spells CASSHPFIRRPGELFF. The CDR3, as DNA: TGCGCCAGCAGCCACCCCTTCATCAGGCGACCCGGGGAGCTGTTTTTT.

This clone was picked up a small number of times. The chain is built from TRBV7-3 and TRBJ2-6; maybe TRBD2 (5 bases). The ends were cut back, 5 bases at V and 1 base at J, with 9 bases in the middle. Germline CDR1 reads SGHTA; CDR2 reads FQGTGA. The CDR3 length is 15 residues. The CDR3 reads CASSGGGSGANVLTF. In DNA, the CDR3 is TGTGCCAGCAGCGGAGGCGGATCTGGGGCCAACGTCCTGACTTTC.

The gene calls are TRBV28 and TRBJ2-7; maybe TRBD2 (5 bases). The CDR3 loop spans 12 amino acids. The V end lost 8 bases, the J end lost 3 bases, and 11 bases lay between the germline ends. Germline loops: CDR1 MDHEN, CDR2 SYDVKM. CDR3 sequence (DNA): TGTGCCAGCGGACTCCCAGGCTACGAGCAGTACTTC. As protein: CASGLPGYEQYF.

The genes are TRBV19 and TRBJ2-5; D possibly corresponds to TRBD2 (6 bases). The end of the DNA aligns better with TRBJ2-7, so the J call may be wrong. This CDR3 comprises 13 residues. Germline CDR1 LNHDA, CDR2 SQIVND (reference sequence). The CDR3 loop reads CASSLGGVGEQYF. The CDR3, as DNA: TGTGCCAGTAGCCTTGGAGGGGTCGGCGAGCAGTACTTC.

The chain couples TRBV14 to TRBJ2-7, with a weak D call TRBD1 (6 bases). The V gene lost 2 bases and the J gene lost 3 bases, with 14 bases spanning the gap. Germline lookup yields CDR1 SGHDN and CDR2 FVKESK. This CDR3 has 15 amino acids. CDR3: CASSQSPGEFYEQYF. The CDR3 DNA is TGTGCCAGCAGCCAATCTCCAGGGGAATTCTACGAGCAGTACTTC.

The rearrangement joins TRBV9 to TRBJ2-2, with a weak D call TRBD2 (5 bases). The germline CDR1 and CDR2 sequences are SGDLS and YYNGEE. Trimming shortened V by 4 bases and J by 7 bases, and 11 bases separated the two germline ends. The CDR3 runs 13 residues. The CDR3 nucleotides read TGTGCCAGCAGCATCCGGAGCGGCGGGGAGCTGTTTTTT. Its protein product is CASSIRSGGELFF. Based on the CDR3 plus reference TRBV9 and TRBJ2-2, the full variable domain is DSGVTQTPKHLITATGQRVTLRCSPRSGDLSVYWYQQSLDQGLQFLIQYYNGEERAKGNILERFSAQQFPDLHSELNLSSLELGDSALYFCASSIRSGGELFFGEGSRLTVL.

The CDR3 region is CASSYSSAGRGKTQYF. The CDR3 region has the DNA TGTGCCAGCAGTTACTCGTCGGCAGGGCGCGGGAAGACCCAGTACTTC. The chain couples TRBV6-5 to TRBJ2-5; TRBD2 is a possible D gene (6 bases). The V gene lost 0 bases and the J gene lost 6 bases, with 17 bases spanning the gap. This CDR3 contains 16 residues. Germline V lookup: CDR1 MNHEY, CDR2 SVGAGI.

The chain uses TRBV7-9 and TRBJ1-2, with 8 bases identical to TRBD1. CDR3 length: 17 residues. The germline V gene has CDR1 SEHNR and CDR2 FQNEAQ (reference sequence). V shed 2 bases and J 8 bases; nucleotides not matched to a gene: 16. CDR3 region: CASSLWLQGGNLMGYTF. In nucleotides, the CDR3 is TGTGCCAGCAGCTTATGGTTACAGGGGGGCAACCTTATGGGCTACACCTTC.

This clone has just one count. The junction departs from the called germline gene at one end, perhaps through a read error. The chain joins TRBV5-1 to TRBJ1-3; TRBD1 aligns across 9 bases. Germline CDR1 and CDR2: SGHRS and YFSETQ. The CDR3 has 18 residues. The CDR3 sequence is CASSSAGQGLGTGNAIYF. Here the CDR3 DNA reads TGCGCCAGCAGCTCCGCGGGACAGGGTCTGGGAACTGGAAACGCCATATATTTT.

The chain recombines TRBV21-1 with TRBJ2-1; no DNA check was done on the table's D call, TRBD2. TRBV21-1 is tagged as a pseudogene. The CDR3 length is 15 residues. The CDR3: CASSKLERGGHEQFF. The DNA of the CDR3 is TGTGCCAGCAGCAAATTGGAGCGGGGAGGCCATGAGCAGTTCTTC.

CDR3 region: CSVVSSEVYGYTF. As DNA, the CDR3 is TGCAGCGTGGTGTCTTCGGAGGTGTATGGCTACACCTTC. The gene calls are TRBV29-1 and TRBJ1-2; D is unresolved. CDR3 length: 13 amino acids. The germline gives CDR1 SQVTM, CDR2 ANQGSEA. V was cut by 6 bases and J by 5 bases, with 16 bases left in between.

The gene calls are TRBV11-2 and TRBJ2-5; the match to TRBD2 covers 13 bases. The germline V gene encodes CDR1 SGHAT and CDR2 FQNNGV. V lost 5 bases to trimming and J lost 1 base; unmatched junction nucleotides: 4. The CDR3 loop spans 16 amino acids. CDR3 loop: CASSLGLAGIQETQYF. DNA for the CDR3: TGTGCCAGCAGCCTGGGACTAGCGGGGATCCAAGAGACCCAGTACTTC.

CDR3 nucleotides: TGTGCCAGCAGCGTGGACTTATCCTACGAGCAGTACTTC. Protein: CASSVDLSYEQYF. The chain has TRBV7-2 and TRBJ2-7, with D maybe TRBD2 (5 bases). The CDR3 length is 13 residues. CDR1 SGHTA and CDR2 FQGNSA come from the germline V gene. Trimming left V 5 bases short and J 1 base short, with 9 bases between.